What follows describes a single T cell receptor (beta chain). What it binds is unknown. TCRdb's copy holds only in-frame clones and misses some; the assay was immunoSEQ multiplex PCR. Of some 190,000 clones listed, less than 95% are singletons. This CDR3 comprises 14 residues. V lost 8 bases, J lost 6 bases, and 4 bases stayed unmatched. Per germline, CDR1 MDHEN and CDR2 SYDVKM. This entry is derived from a study of T cell responses to AZD1222 COVID-19 vaccine. General study points: Baseline seropositives among AZD1222 recipients totaled only six or seven.

The TCR was taken from an adult who received the MenACWY meningococcal vaccine as a control. The sample was peripheral blood, taken 28 days after the second dose of the MenACWY control vaccine. The J gene is TRBJ1-4, the V gene TRBV28; 12 bases match TRBD1. This CDR3 is CASLGTGGDEKLFF. The CDR3 nucleotides are TGTGCCAGCCTTGGGACAGGGGGCGATGAAAAACTGTTTTTT.